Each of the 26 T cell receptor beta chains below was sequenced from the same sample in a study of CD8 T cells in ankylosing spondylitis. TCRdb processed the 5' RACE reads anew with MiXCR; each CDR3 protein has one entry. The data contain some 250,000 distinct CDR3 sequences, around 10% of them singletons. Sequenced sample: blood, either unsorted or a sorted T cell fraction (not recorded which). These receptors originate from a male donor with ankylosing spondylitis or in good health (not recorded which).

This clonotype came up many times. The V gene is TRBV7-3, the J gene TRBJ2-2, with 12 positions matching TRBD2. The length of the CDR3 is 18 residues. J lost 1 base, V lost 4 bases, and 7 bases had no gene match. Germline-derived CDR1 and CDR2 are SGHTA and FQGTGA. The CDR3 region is CASSSSLAGGLNTGELFF. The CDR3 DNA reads TGTGCCAGCAGCTCCTCCCTAGCGGGGGGGCTGAACACCGGGGAGCTGTTTTTT.

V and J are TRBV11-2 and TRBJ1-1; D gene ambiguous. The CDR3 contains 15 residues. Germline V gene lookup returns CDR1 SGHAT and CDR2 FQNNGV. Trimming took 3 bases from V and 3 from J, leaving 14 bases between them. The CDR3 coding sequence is TGTGCCAGCAGCTTCGATCCGGACGGATACACTGAAGCTTTCTTT. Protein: CASSFDPDGYTEAFF.

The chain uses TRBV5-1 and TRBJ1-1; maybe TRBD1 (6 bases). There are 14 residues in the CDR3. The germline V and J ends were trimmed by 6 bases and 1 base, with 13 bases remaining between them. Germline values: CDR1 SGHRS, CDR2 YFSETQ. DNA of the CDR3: TGCGCCAGCACCCCGTCGGGGGCGAACACTGAAGCTTTCTTT. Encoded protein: CASTPSGANTEAFF. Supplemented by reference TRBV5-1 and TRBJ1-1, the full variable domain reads KAGVTQTPRYLIKTRGQQVTLSCSPISGHRSVSWYQQTPGQGLQFLFEYFSETQRNKGNFPGRFSGRQFSNSRSEMNVSTLELGDSALYLCASTPSGANTEAFFGQGTRLTVV.

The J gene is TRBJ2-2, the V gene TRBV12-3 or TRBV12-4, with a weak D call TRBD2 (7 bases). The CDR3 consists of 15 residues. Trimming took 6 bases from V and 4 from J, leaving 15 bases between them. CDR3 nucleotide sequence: TGTGCCAGCAGCCGAGGGGGGGGGCCCACCGGGGAGCTGTTTTTT. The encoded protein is CASSRGGGPTGELFF.

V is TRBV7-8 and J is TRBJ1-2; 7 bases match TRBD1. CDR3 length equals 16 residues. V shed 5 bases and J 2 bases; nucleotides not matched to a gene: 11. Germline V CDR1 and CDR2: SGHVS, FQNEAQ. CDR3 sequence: CASSAHTGVGNYGYTF. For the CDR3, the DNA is TGTGCCAGCAGCGCACATACAGGGGTAGGGAACTATGGCTACACCTTC. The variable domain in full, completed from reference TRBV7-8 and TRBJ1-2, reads GAGVSQSPRYKVAKRGQDVALRCDPISGHVSLFWYQQALGQGPEFLTYFQNEAQLDKSGLPSDRFFAERPEGSVSTLKIQRTQQEDSAVYLCASSAHTGVGNYGYTFGSGTRLTVV.

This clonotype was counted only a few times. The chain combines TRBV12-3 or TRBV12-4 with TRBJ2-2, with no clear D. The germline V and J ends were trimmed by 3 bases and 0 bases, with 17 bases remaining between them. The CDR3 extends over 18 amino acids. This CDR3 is CASSFQFGRTANTGELFF. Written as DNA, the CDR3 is TGTGCCAGCAGTTTTCAGTTTGGACGGACCGCGAACACCGGGGAGCTGTTTTTT.

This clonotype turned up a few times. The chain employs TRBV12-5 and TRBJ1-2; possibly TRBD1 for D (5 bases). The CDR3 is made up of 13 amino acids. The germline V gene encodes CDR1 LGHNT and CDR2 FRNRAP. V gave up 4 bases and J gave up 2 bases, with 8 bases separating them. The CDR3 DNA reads TGTGCTAGTGGTTGGGACGCAAACTATGGCTACACCTTC. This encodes CASGWDANYGYTF.

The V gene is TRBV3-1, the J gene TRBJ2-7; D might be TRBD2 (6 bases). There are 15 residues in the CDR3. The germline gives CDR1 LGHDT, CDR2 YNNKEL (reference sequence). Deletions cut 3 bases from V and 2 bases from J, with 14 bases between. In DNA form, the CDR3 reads TGTGCCAGCAGCCAGGCTCTAGCGACGACCTACGAGCAGTACTTC. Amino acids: CASSQALATTYEQYF.

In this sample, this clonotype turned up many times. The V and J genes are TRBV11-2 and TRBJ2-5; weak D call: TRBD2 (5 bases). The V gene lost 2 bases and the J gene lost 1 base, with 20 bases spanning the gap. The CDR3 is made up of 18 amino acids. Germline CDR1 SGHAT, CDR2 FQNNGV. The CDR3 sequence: CASSLRGQLVPRQETQYF. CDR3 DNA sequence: TGTGCCAGCAGCTTACGAGGGCAGCTTGTACCACGCCAAGAGACCCAGTACTTC.

This CDR3 reads CASSPGLVCTIYF. The DNA of the CDR3 is TGTGCCAGCAGCCCGGGCCTTGTCTGCACCATATATTTT. The J gene is TRBJ1-3, the V gene TRBV4-2; D not resolved. Germline loops: CDR1 LGHNA, CDR2 YNFKEQ. The CDR3 runs 13 residues. V lost 4 bases to trimming and J lost 9 bases, with 13 bases between them.

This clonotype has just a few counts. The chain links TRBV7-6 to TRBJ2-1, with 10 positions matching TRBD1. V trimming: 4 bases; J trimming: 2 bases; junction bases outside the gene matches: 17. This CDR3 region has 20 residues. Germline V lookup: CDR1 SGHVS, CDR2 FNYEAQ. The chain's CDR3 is CASSSTRGQGLAETYNEQFF. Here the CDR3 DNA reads TGTGCCAGCAGCTCCACCCGGGGACAGGGGCTAGCGGAGACCTACAATGAGCAGTTCTTC.

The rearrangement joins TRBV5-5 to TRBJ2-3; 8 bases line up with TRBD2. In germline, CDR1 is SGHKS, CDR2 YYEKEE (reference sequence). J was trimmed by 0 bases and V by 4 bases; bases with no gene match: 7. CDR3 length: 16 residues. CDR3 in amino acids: CASSPGLADSTDTQYF. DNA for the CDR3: TGTGCCAGCAGCCCCGGACTAGCAGATAGCACAGATACGCAGTATTTT.

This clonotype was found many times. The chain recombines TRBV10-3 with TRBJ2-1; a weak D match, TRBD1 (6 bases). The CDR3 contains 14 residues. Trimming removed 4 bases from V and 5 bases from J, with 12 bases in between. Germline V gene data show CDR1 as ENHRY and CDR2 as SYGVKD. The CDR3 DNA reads TGTGCCATCAGTGGTACAGGGTTAGACAATGAGCAGTTCTTC. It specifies CAISGTGLDNEQFF.

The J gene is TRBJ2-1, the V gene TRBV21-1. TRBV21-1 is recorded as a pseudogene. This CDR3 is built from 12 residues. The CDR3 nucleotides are TGTGCCAGCAGCAATAGGCCGTATGAGCAGTTCTTC. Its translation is CASSNRPYEQFF.

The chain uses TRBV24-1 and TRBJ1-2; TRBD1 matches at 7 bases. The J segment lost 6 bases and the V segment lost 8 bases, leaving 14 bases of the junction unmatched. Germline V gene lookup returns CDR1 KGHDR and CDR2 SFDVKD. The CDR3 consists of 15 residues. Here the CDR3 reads CATINPAGTEDGYTF. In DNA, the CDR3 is TGTGCCACCATTAACCCTGCCGGGACAGAAGATGGCTACACCTTC.

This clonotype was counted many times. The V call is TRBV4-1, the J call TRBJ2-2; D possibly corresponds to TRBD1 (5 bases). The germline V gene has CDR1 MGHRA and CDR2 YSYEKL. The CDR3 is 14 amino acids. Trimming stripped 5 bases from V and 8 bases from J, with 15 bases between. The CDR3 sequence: CASSWGHDGGELFF. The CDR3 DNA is TGCGCCAGCAGCTGGGGCCACGATGGTGGGGAGCTGTTTTTT.

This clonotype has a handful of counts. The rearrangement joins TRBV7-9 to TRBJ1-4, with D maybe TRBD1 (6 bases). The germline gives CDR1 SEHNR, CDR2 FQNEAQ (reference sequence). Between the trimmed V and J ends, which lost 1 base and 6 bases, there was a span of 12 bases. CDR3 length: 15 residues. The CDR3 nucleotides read TGTGCCAGCAGCTTAGAGCCCACAGGGTATGAAAAACTGTTTTTT. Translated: CASSLEPTGYEKLFF.

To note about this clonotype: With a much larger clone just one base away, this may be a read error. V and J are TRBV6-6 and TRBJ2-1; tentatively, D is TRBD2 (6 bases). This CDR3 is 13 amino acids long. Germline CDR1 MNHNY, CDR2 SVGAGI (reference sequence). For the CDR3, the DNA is TGTGCCAACAGTTACTCTGGAGGGAATGAGCAGTTCTTC. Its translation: CANSYSGGNEQFF.

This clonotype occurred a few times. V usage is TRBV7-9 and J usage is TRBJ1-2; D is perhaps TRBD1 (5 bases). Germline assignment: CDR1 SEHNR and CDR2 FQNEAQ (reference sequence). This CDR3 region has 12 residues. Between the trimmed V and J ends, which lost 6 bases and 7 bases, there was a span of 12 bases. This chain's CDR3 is CASSLGPAGYTF. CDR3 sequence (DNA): TGTGCCAGCAGTTTGGGACCGGCTGGCTACACCTTC.

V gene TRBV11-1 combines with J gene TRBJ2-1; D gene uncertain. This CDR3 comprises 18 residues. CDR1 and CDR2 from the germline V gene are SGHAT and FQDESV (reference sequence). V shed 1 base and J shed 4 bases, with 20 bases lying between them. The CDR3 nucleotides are TGTGCCAGCAGCTTAGGGATCTATAGGCAGTTGAAATACAATGAGCAGTTCTTC. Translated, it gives CASSLGIYRQLKYNEQFF.

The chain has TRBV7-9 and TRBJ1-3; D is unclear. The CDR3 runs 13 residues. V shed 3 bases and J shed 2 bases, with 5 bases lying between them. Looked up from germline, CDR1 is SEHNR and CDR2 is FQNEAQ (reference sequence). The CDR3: CASSFTAGNTIYF. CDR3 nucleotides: TGTGCCAGCAGCTTTACAGCTGGAAACACCATATATTTT.

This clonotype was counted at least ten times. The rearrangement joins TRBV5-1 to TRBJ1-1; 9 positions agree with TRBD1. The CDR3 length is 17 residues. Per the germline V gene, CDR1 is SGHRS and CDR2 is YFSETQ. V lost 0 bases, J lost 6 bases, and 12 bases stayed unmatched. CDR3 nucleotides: TGCGCCAGCAGCTTGGGGGACAGGGAAGTGGCAAGAGCTGAAGCTTTCTTT. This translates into CASSLGDREVARAEAFF.

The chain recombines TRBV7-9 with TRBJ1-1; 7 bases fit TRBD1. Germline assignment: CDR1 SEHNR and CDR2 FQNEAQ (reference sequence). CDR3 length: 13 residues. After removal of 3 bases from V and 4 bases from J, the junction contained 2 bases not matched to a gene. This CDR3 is CASSFDRATEAFF. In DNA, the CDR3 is TGTGCCAGCAGCTTTGACAGGGCCACTGAAGCTTTCTTT.

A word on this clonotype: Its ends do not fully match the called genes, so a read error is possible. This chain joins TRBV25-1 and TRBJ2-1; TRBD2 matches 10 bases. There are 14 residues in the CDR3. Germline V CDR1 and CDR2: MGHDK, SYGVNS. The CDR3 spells CASSGLADYNAQFF. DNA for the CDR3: TGTGCCAGCTCTGGACTAGCGGATTACAATGCGCAGTTCTTC.

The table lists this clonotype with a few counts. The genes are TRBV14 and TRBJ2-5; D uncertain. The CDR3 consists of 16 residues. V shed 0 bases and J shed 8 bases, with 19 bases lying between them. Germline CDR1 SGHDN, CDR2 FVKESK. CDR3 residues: CASSQDIGAGSETQYF. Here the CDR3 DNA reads TGTGCCAGCAGCCAAGATATAGGAGCAGGTTCGGAAACCCAGTACTTC.

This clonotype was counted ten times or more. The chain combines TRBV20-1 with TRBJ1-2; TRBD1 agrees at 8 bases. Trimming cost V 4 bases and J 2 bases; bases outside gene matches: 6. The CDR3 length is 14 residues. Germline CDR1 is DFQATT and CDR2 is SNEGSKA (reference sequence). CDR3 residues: CSAKRQGRNYGYTF. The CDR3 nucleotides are TGCAGTGCTAAGAGACAGGGGCGCAACTATGGCTACACCTTC.